This T cell receptor (beta chain) came from a study of read filtering for tumor transcriptome and immune sequencing. Study-level findings and limits: Even smaller IR-seq throughput identified most shared clonotypes.

CDR3 length: 17 amino acids. V lost 6 bases, J lost 2 bases, and 21 bases lay in between. Germline CDR1 SEHNR, CDR2 FQNEAQ (reference sequence). The table lists this clonotype with many counts. What it recognizes is unknown. Molecular barcoded adaptors covering alpha/delta and beta/gamma chains were used on 400 to 450 ng RNA. From the reads, TCRdb called clonotypes with MiXCR, one entry per CDR3 protein. The table has over 45,000 distinct CDR3 sequences, more than 10% seen once. The material sequenced was a population of CD138-negative cells sorted from bone marrow. The chain joins TRBV7-9 to TRBJ2-3; tentative D call: TRBD1 (6 bases). The sequence derives from a donor at least 40 years old with multiple myeloma. DNA of the CDR3: TGTGCCAGCAGAACTCTCAACCGGGACATAGACACAGATACGCAGTATTTT. It encodes CASRTLNRDIDTDTQYF.